Presented here are 10 T cell receptor beta chains from one specimen sequenced in a study of CD8+CD57+ T cells in acquired aplastic anemia. Previously, flow cytometry had revealed CD8+CD57+ cell expansion in the patients chosen for sequencing. Genomic DNA, serving as template, underwent TCR beta VDJ and CDR3 profiling. MiXCR, applied by TCRdb to the reads, yields one record per CDR3 protein. The profile shows over 150,000 distinct CDR3 sequences, over 70% of them singletons. Sequenced sample: sorted CD4+, CD8+, or CD8+CD57+ T cells (not recorded which) from PBMCs. Source of these receptors: a human donor with aplastic anemia.

V usage is TRBV20-1 and J usage is TRBJ2-3; D is unresolved. This CDR3 has 17 residues. With 3 bases removed from V and 0 bases from J, the gap between germline ends came to 19 bases. Germline CDR1 reads DFQATT; CDR2 reads SNEGSKA (reference sequence). This chain's CDR3 is CSARGIHGRPSTDTQYF. As DNA, the CDR3 is TGCAGTGCTAGGGGTATTCATGGCAGACCAAGCACAGATACGCAGTATTTT.

The chain carries TRBV6-1 and TRBJ2-2; 10 positions match TRBD2. With 2 bases clipped from V and 7 bases from J, the junction kept 4 bases outside the gene matches. This CDR3 spans 15 amino acids. Per the germline V gene, CDR1 is MNHNS and CDR2 is SASEGT. The CDR3 DNA reads TGTGCCAGCAGTGAACTAGCGGGAGAGAACGGGGAGCTGTTTTTT. Amino acids: CASSELAGENGELFF.

This clonotype was observed a single time. V and J are TRBV15 and TRBJ1-6; D remains ambiguous. The CDR3 totals 12 residues. Trimming pared 10 bases from V and 7 bases from J, leaving 11 bases between. The germline V gene encodes CDR1 LNHNV and CDR2 YYDKDF (reference sequence). The CDR3 reads CASRTGNSPLHF. Here the CDR3 DNA reads TGTGCCAGCCGGACGGGGAATTCACCCCTCCACTTT.

J is TRBJ2-2 and V is TRBV29-1, with D uncertain. Germline assignment: CDR1 SQVTM and CDR2 ANQGSEA. The CDR3 has 13 amino acids. V was cut by 3 bases and J by 5 bases, with 10 bases left in between. The CDR3 sequence: CSVDGPRTGELFF. As DNA, the CDR3 is TGCAGCGTTGATGGTCCGAGGACCGGGGAGCTGTTTTTT.

Worth noting for this clonotype: The limits of the CDR3 on the DNA are not certain, so only TCRdb's listed CDR3 is given. The rearrangement links TRBV5-1 to TRBJ1-2; TRBD1 is taken as the D call from the table, unchecked against the DNA. The CDR3 is made up of 16 amino acids, end residues included. Germline V lookup: CDR1 SGHRS, CDR2 YFSETQ. This chain's CDR3 is CASSFCASPPNYGYTF.

Notes on this clonotype: Relative to the germline gene, one junction end is altered; a read error may explain this. The CDR3 loop reads CASSEATATRTDTQYF. DNA of the CDR3: TGTGCCAGCAGCGAAGCTACAGCTACACGCACAGATACGCAGTATTTT. The V gene is TRBV2, the J gene TRBJ2-3; D gene uncertain. The CDR3 totals 16 residues. Germline V gene lookup returns CDR1 SNHLY and CDR2 FYNNEI.

The V call is TRBV10-2, the J call TRBJ2-3; D is possibly TRBD2 (6 bases). V was clipped by 8 bases and J by 1 base, with 16 bases between them. Per the germline V gene, CDR1 is WSHSY and CDR2 is SAAADI. The CDR3 is 15 residues long. CDR3 nucleotide sequence: TGCGCCAGCGAGTCAGGGTCGGGGGGCACAGATACGCAGTATTTT. Translation gives CASESGSGGTDTQYF.

A single count supports this clonotype. The chain joins TRBV12-3 or TRBV12-4 to TRBJ2-5, with 8 bases that match TRBD2. Unmatched junction bases numbered 12, after V lost 5 bases and J lost 4 bases. The CDR3 length is 16 residues. The CDR3 spells CASSPRRGLESETQYF. Written as DNA, the CDR3 is TGTGCCAGCAGTCCCCGCAGGGGACTAGAGTCAGAGACCCAGTACTTC.

The rearrangement joins TRBV4-3 to TRBJ2-1; possible D gene TRBD2, 5 bases. This CDR3 is 16 amino acids long. Trimming pared 0 bases from V and 12 bases from J, leaving 21 bases between. CDR1 is LGHNA, CDR2 YSLEER, per germline. The CDR3: CASSQDWARGPDTQFF. The CDR3 nucleotides read TGCGCCAGCAGCCAAGATTGGGCACGGGGTCCCGATACGCAGTTCTTC.

This CDR3 is CASSNPPFRLRAPYGQYV. DNA for the CDR3: TGTGCCAGCAGCAACCCCCCTTTCCGCCTTCGGGCACCATACGGGCAGTACGTC. V gene TRBV6-5 combines with J gene TRBJ2-7; no firm D call. Per the germline V gene, CDR1 is MNHEY and CDR2 is SVGAGI. The length of the CDR3 is 18 residues.